This T cell receptor (beta chain) originates from a study of T cell changes during pregnancy in multiple sclerosis. The CDR3 covers 15 residues. Deletions cut 1 base from V and 4 bases from J, with 11 bases between. CDR1 is SNHLY, CDR2 FYNNEI, per germline. Clones were sequenced by immunoSEQ multiplex PCR, and TCRdb holds only the in-frame ones, with some missing. The data contain 75,000 to 95,000 clones, around 94% of them seen just once; the ten biggest clones take up less than 0.15%. The clonotype comes from a female donor with multiple sclerosis, enrolled in a pregnancy study. V usage is TRBV2 and J usage is TRBJ2-1; D is uncertain. The sample in question was CD4+ T cells from peripheral blood mononuclear cells, obtained after pregnancy. The CDR3 DNA sequence: TGTGCCAGCAGTGAAGAGGTAATAGCATACAATGAGCAGTTCTTC. This codes for CASSEEVIAYNEQFF.